This T cell receptor beta chain appears in the sequencing data of a study of blood T cells in healthy people across ages. Study findings and constraints: Older age went with lower TCR beta diversity per million T cells, in a roughly linear way. Changes seen in expanded clonotypes were possibly confounded by donor CMV status left unknown.

Sample-barcoded 5' priming and a J-beta primer mix drove a second PCR of roughly 6 to 12 cycles. From the 5' RACE reads, TCRdb called clonotypes with MiXCR, one entry per CDR3 protein. This sample has about 730,000 distinct CDR3 sequences, with roughly 41% found just once. The CDR3 length is 14 residues. Between the trimmed V and J ends, which lost 5 bases and 3 bases, there was a span of 17 bases. Germline CDR1 is DFQATT and CDR2 is SNEGSKA (reference sequence). Remarks on this clonotype: Antigen unknown.

This receptor was identified in a woman aged 55-70 years in good health. The genes are TRBV20-1 and TRBJ2-7; either TRBD1 or TRBD2 may supply D (7 bases each). Source material: blood. The CDR3 reads CSASRGGNDYEQYF. CDR3 DNA sequence: TGCAGTGCTTCCAGGGGGGGGAATGACTACGAGCAGTACTTC.